The sequence of this T cell receptor beta chain was determined in a study of blood T cells in healthy people across ages. Study information: About one barcoded beta molecule per two T cells was the capture yield of template switching. Notes on the study in general: Fewer expanded clones and more diversity marked long-lived versus aged donors. It was held that diversity estimates obtained from one million T cells represented underestimates.

V lost 3 bases and J lost 5, with 17 bases in between. This CDR3 comprises 15 residues. Germline V gene lookup returns CDR1 DFQATT and CDR2 SNEGSKA (reference sequence). Worth noting for this clonotype: Its antigen is not identified.

It was with a sample-barcoded 5' primer and a J-beta primer mix that a second PCR of roughly 7 to 12 cycles was run. Each CDR3 protein is one row after TCRdb ran MiXCR on the 5' RACE reads. The profile shows about 680,000 distinct CDR3 sequences, about 52% of them singletons. The V gene is TRBV20-1, the J gene TRBJ2-1, with TRBD2 as a possible D gene (6 bases). The sample consisted of blood. This clonotype originated in a woman aged 55-69 years in good health. CDR3 region: CSARDPLGRNNEQFF. The CDR3 nucleotides read TGCAGTGCTAGGGACCCCCTCGGGAGAAACAATGAGCAGTTCTTC.